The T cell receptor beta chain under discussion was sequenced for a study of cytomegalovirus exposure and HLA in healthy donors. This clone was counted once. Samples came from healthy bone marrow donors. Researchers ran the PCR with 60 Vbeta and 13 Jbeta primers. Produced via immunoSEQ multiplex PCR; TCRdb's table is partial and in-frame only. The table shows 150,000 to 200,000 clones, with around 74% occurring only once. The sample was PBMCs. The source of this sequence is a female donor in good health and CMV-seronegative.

The chain's CDR3 is CASSNGQGRETQYF. In DNA, the CDR3 is TGTGCCAGCAGTAATGGACAGGGGAGGGAGACCCAGTACTTC. This chain joins TRBV7-3 and TRBJ2-5; 9 nucleotides align to TRBD1. The CDR3 is 14 amino acids. The V and J ends lost 6 bases and 5 bases, in that order; junction bases with no gene match: 7. The germline CDR1 and CDR2 sequences are SGHTA and FQGTGA. The complete variable domain, with remaining parts taken from reference TRBV7-3 and TRBJ2-5, reads GAGVSQTPSNKVTEKGKYVELRCDPISGHTALYWYRQSLGQGPEFLIYFQGTGAADDSGLPNDRFFAVRPEGSVSTLKIQRTERGDSAVYLCASSNGQGRETQYFGPGTRLLVL.